Listed below are T cell receptor beta chains from one sample, sequenced in a study of cytomegalovirus exposure and HLA in healthy donors. Assay: immunoSEQ multiplex PCR; the TCRdb copy retains only in-frame clones and omits some. The sample has roughly 120,000 clones, about 91% seen once. Material: PBMCs. These receptors were collected from a young man in good health and CMV-seronegative. Both conserved end residues are part of each CDR3. The order of the fields is V gene, D gene, J gene, clone size, CDR3 protein, CDR3 DNA. A D gene is named only where the DNA matches it firmly. A row's size may be missing; if present it is once, few, many or a size class.

TRBV27	TRBD1	TRBJ1-2	-	CASSTNRGRGFYGYTF	TGTGCCAGCAGTACAAACAGGGGCCGGGGATTCTATGGCTACACCTTC
TRBV19	-	TRBJ2-1	-	CASSVLSRDNEQFF	TGTGCCAGTAGTGTACTTAGCAGGGACAATGAGCAGTTCTTC
TRBV6-6	-	TRBJ1-5	-	CASSARDSNQPQHF	TGTGCCAGCAGTGCGAGGGATAGCAATCAGCCCCAGCATTTT
TRBV30	-	TRBJ1-5	-	CAWGQQNQPQHF	TGTGCCTGGGGACAGCAGAATCAGCCCCAGCATTTT
TRBV5-1	-	TRBJ2-2	-	CASSLRPGELFF	TGCGCCAGCAGCCTACGCCCCGGGGAGCTGTTTTTT
TRBV28	-	TRBJ1-5	-	CASRQGINQPQHF	TGTGCCAGCAGACAGGGTATCAATCAGCCCCAGCATTTT
TRBV2	-	TRBJ1-5	-	CASMEFRGEGNQPQHF	TGTGCCAGCATGGAATTCAGGGGCGAGGGCAATCAGCCCCAGCATTTT
TRBV10-1	-	TRBJ2-7	-	CASSESGGPVEQYF	TGCGCCAGCAGTGAGTCGGGGGGGCCAGTCGAGCAGTACTTC
TRBV9	-	TRBJ2-1	-	CASTLTGGDSYNEQFF	TGTGCCAGCACACTCACTGGCGGGGACTCTTACAATGAGCAGTTCTTC
TRBV14	TRBD2	TRBJ2-4	-	CASSPLLGGKNIQYF	TGTGCCAGCAGCCCTCTCTTGGGGGGGAAAAACATTCAGTACTTC
TRBV5-1	-	TRBJ2-3	-	CASSLYTERDTQYF	TGCGCCAGCAGCTTGTACACGGAGCGAGATACGCAGTATTTT
TRBV5-1	TRBD2	TRBJ2-3	-	CASNRDYSSTDTQYF	TGCGCCAGTAACCGGGACTATTCATCCACAGATACGCAGTATTTT
TRBV28	-	TRBJ1-3	-	CASSLLGAGNTIYF	TGTGCCAGCAGTTTATTAGGGGCTGGAAACACCATATATTTT
TRBV9	TRBD2	TRBJ2-3	-	CASSVAGTSGVLFTDTQYF	TGTGCCAGCAGCGTAGCGGGGACTAGCGGGGTACTTTTCACAGATACGCAGTATTTT
TRBV15	-	TRBJ2-1	-	CATSRTQGRYEQFF	TGTGCCACCAGCAGAACACAGGGGAGGTATGAGCAGTTCTTC
TRBV10-3	TRBD1	TRBJ2-1	once	CAIRGTGNEQFF	TGTGCCATCAGAGGGACAGGGAATGAGCAGTTCTTC
TRBV6-6	TRBD1	TRBJ1-4	-	CASSYGTGGDEKLFF	TGTGCCAGCAGTTATGGGACAGGGGGCGATGAAAAACTGTTTTTT
TRBV10-3	-	TRBJ2-1	-	CAISDIPGEQFF	TGTGCCATCAGTGATATTCCGGGAGAGCAGTTCTTC
TRBV2	TRBD1	TRBJ1-2	few	CASSRPGQGPYGYTF	TGTGCCAGCAGTAGACCGGGACAGGGACCCTATGGCTACACCTTC
TRBV7-2	TRBD1	TRBJ1-5	-	CASSLALGQSINQPQHF	TGTGCCAGCAGCTTAGCGCTGGGACAGTCTATCAATCAGCCCCAGCATTTT
TRBV6-5	-	TRBJ1-1	-	CASSTFGGEAFF	TGTGCCAGCAGCACCTTCGGGGGAGAAGCTTTCTTT
TRBV28	-	TRBJ1-4	-	CASSFRGANEKLFF	TGTGCCAGCAGTTTCCGGGGTGCTAATGAAAAACTGTTTTTT
TRBV29-1	TRBD1	TRBJ2-3	-	CSVERTGGKDTQYF	TGCAGCGTTGAGAGGACAGGGGGCAAGGATACGCAGTATTTT
TRBV7-6	-	TRBJ2-7	once	CASSLIMTDNYEQYF	TGTGCCAGCAGCTTAATAATGACGGACAACTACGAGCAGTACTTC
TRBV29-1	-	TRBJ2-6	once	CSVVLIGNPTGANVLTF	TGCAGCGTTGTTTTAATCGGGAACCCCACCGGGGCCAACGTCCTGACTTTC
TRBV16	-	TRBJ1-1	-	CASSPREGSGTEAFF	TGTGCCAGCAGCCCAAGAGAAGGGAGTGGCACTGAAGCTTTCTTT
TRBV4-1	-	TRBJ2-2	-	CASSQEYNTGELFF	TGCGCCAGCAGCCAAGAGTATAACACCGGGGAGCTGTTTTTT
TRBV5-1	TRBD1	TRBJ2-7	-	CASSMGQGSLREQYF	TGCGCCAGCAGCATGGGACAGGGCAGCCTACGGGAGCAGTACTTC
TRBV19	TRBD1	TRBJ2-7	-	CASGDRLSEQYF	TGTGCCAGTGGGGACAGGCTTAGCGAGCAGTACTTC
TRBV5-1	TRBD2	TRBJ2-1	-	CASSSNRLAGGYNEQFF	TGCGCCAGCAGCTCGAACAGACTAGCGGGTGGGTACAATGAGCAGTTCTTC
TRBV2	TRBD2	TRBJ2-5	-	CASSVLAGEETQYF	TGTGCCAGCAGTGTACTAGCGGGGGAAGAGACCCAGTACTTC
TRBV27	-	TRBJ2-5	-	CASRKTGGETQYF	TGTGCCAGCAGAAAGACAGGTGGGGAGACCCAGTACTTC
TRBV4-1	-	TRBJ2-7	few	CASSQVALALYEQYF	TGCGCCAGCAGCCAAGTGGCACTAGCCCTCTACGAGCAGTACTTC
TRBV30	-	TRBJ1-6	-	CARALKSPGHSPLHF	TGTGCAAGAGCCTTGAAGTCCCCAGGGCATTCACCCCTCCACTTT
TRBV28	TRBD1	TRBJ2-7	-	CASSFPPQGAPYYEQYF	TGTGCCAGCAGTTTTCCCCCACAGGGGGCTCCTTACTACGAGCAGTACTTC
TRBV7-9	-	TRBJ2-7	-	CASSPRGASYEQYF	TGTGCCAGCAGCCCCCGGGGAGCGTCCTACGAGCAGTACTTC
TRBV29-1	TRBD1	TRBJ2-1	-	CSVEDRRDRARYNEQFF	TGCAGCGTTGAAGATCGGCGGGACAGGGCGCGATACAATGAGCAGTTCTTC
TRBV5-1	-	TRBJ1-5	-	CASSLAGNQPQHF	TGCGCCAGCAGCTTGGCGGGGAATCAGCCCCAGCATTTT
TRBV19	-	TRBJ2-7	few	CASSIHPNRYEQYF	TGTGCCAGTAGTATCCACCCCAACCGGTACGAGCAGTACTTC
TRBV11-2	-	TRBJ1-6	-	CASSLGTDPGTPLHF	TGTGCCAGCAGCTTAGGGACGGATCCGGGGACACCCCTCCACTTT
TRBV7-6	TRBD2	TRBJ2-1	-	CASSLAGVSNEQFF	TGTGCCAGCAGCCTAGCGGGAGTAAGCAATGAGCAGTTCTTC
TRBV28	TRBD1	TRBJ1-5	-	CASSLPTRQGAFRNQPQHF	TGTGCCAGCAGTTTACCCACGCGGCAGGGGGCTTTTAGAAATCAGCCCCAGCATTTT
TRBV7-8	-	TRBJ2-1	-	CASSSGGGAYGQFF	TGTGCCAGCAGCTCGGGAGGGGGCGCTTATGGGCAGTTCTTC
TRBV11-3	TRBD1	TRBJ2-3	-	CASSLDRQGIYTDTQYF	TGTGCCAGCAGCTTAGACAGACAGGGGATTTACACAGATACGCAGTATTTT
TRBV28	TRBD1	TRBJ1-6	-	CASSLSYRGSSSPLHF	TGTGCCAGCAGTTTATCTTACAGGGGCTCTAGTTCACCCCTCCACTTT
TRBV2	-	TRBJ2-4	-	CASSEYWLAKNIQYF	TGTGCCAGCAGTGAATATTGGCTAGCCAAAAACATTCAGTACTTC
TRBV28	TRBD1	TRBJ1-3	once	CASRTGGYTIYF	TGTGCCAGCAGAACAGGGGGCTACACCATATATTTT
TRBV5-5	TRBD1	TRBJ1-5	-	CASSLWTGRIQPQHF	TGTGCCAGCAGCCTCTGGACAGGGAGGATTCAGCCCCAGCATTTT
TRBV7-2	-	TRBJ2-5	-	CASSFSSTGTQYF	TGTGCCAGCAGCTTCTCTTCTACGGGGACCCAGTACTTC
TRBV19	-	TRBJ2-1	few	CASSIGRQYNEQFF	TGTGCCAGTAGTATAGGGAGACAGTACAATGAGCAGTTCTTC
TRBV19	-	TRBJ2-4	-	CASSIQSQNIQYF	TGTGCCAGTAGTATCCAATCCCAAAACATTCAGTACTTC
TRBV2	TRBD2	TRBJ2-3	-	CASRGAGGPSDTQYF	TGTGCCAGCAGAGGAGCGGGAGGGCCCTCAGATACGCAGTATTTT